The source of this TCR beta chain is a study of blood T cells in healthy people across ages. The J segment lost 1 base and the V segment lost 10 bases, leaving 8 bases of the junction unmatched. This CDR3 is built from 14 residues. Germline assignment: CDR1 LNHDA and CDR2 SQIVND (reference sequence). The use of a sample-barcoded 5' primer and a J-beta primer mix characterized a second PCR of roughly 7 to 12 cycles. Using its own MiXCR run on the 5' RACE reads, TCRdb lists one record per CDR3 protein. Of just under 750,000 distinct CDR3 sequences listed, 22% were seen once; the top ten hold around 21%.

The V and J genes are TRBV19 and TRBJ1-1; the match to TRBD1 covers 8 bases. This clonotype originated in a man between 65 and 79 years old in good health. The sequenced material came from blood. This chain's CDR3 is CATSDRGGNTEAFF. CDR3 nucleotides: TGTGCCACCTCTGACAGGGGCGGGAACACTGAAGCTTTCTTT.